The 27 T cell receptor beta chains listed next were all sequenced from one sample in a study of Ad26.COV2.S vaccination and SARS-CoV-2 variants. Noted treatment: some 19 received Ad26.COV2.S at low or high dose, single or two shots; about five received placebo; per-sample allocation not given. After the first vaccine or placebo injection, samples were drawn on day 63. Generated by immunoSEQ multiplex PCR, the TCRdb table keeps only in-frame clones and is missing some. The sample has about 680,000 clones; around 89% are singletons. This material consisted of peripheral blood, taken in a trial of Ad26.COV2.S vaccine versus placebo. The receptors were sampled from a person between 18 and 65 years old who received the Ad26.COV2.S COVID-19 vaccine or a placebo.

This rearrangement joins TRBV28 to TRBJ1-2, with 7 bases lining up with TRBD1. The V segment lost 4 bases and the J segment 3 bases; nucleotides outside the gene matches: 8. The CDR3 is made up of 15 amino acids. Germline loops: CDR1 MDHEN, CDR2 SYDVKM. In nucleotides, the CDR3 is TGTGCCAGCAGTTCCCCTGCCGACAGGGACTATGGCTACACCTTC. This sequence encodes CASSSPADRDYGYTF.

The rearrangement links TRBV6-6 to TRBJ1-4; tentatively, D is TRBD1 (5 bases). Germline V gene lookup returns CDR1 MNHNY and CDR2 SVGAGI (reference sequence). Trimming cost V 0 bases and J 11 bases, with 10 bases left between them. This CDR3 has 13 amino acids. The DNA of the CDR3 is TGTGCCAGCAGTTACTCCCCATCAGGGAAACTGTTTTTT. Residues: CASSYSPSGKLFF.

The chain couples TRBV15 to TRBJ2-2; 12 bases agree with TRBD2. J lost 5 bases, V lost 0 bases, and 10 bases had no gene match. Germline V gene lookup returns CDR1 LNHNV and CDR2 YYDKDF (reference sequence). The CDR3 is made up of 19 amino acids. The CDR3 here is CATSRDRLASGRGTGELFF. CDR3 DNA sequence: TGTGCCACCAGCAGAGATCGGTTGGCTAGCGGGAGGGGGACCGGGGAGCTGTTTTTT. Full variable domain (outside the CDR3, taken from reference TRBV15 and TRBJ2-2): DAMVIQNPRYQVTQFGKPVTLSCSQTLNHNVMYWYQQKSSQAPKLLFHYYDKDFNNEADTPDNFQSRRPNTSFCFLDIRSPGLGDTAMYLCATSRDRLASGRGTGELFFGEGSRLTVL.

The V and J genes are TRBV6-5 and TRBJ2-3; D is unclear. The CDR3 runs 15 residues. V lost 8 bases and J lost 2, with 17 bases in between. Germline values: CDR1 MNHEY, CDR2 SVGAGI. This CDR3 reads CASFLRWLTTDTQYF. The CDR3 DNA reads TGTGCCAGCTTCCTTAGGTGGCTAACCACAGATACGCAGTATTTT.

The chain has TRBV6-1 and TRBJ1-4; a weak D match, TRBD1 (6 bases). The CDR3 is 15 residues long. Trimming removed 5 bases at V and 3 bases at J, with 13 bases between. Germline V lookup: CDR1 MNHNS, CDR2 SASEGT. Here the CDR3 DNA reads TGTGCCAGCAGTCCCACAGGGTTCCCTAATGAAAAACTGTTTTTT. Amino acid sequence: CASSPTGFPNEKLFF.

V and J are TRBV27 and TRBJ1-6; 7 bases agree with TRBD1. Germline V gene sequence: CDR1 MNHEY, CDR2 SMNVEV (reference sequence). This CDR3 has 15 residues. Trimming at V came to 5 bases and at J to 7 bases, leaving 8 bases not matched to a gene. The CDR3 region is CASSQTGLGNSPLHF. The CDR3 coding sequence is TGTGCCAGCAGTCAGACAGGGTTAGGGAATTCACCCCTCCACTTT.

This sequence joins TRBV5-4 and TRBJ2-4; 11 bases fit TRBD1. V lost 4 bases, J lost 5 bases, and 8 bases stayed unmatched. The CDR3 contains 16 residues. In germline, CDR1 is SGHNT, CDR2 YYREEE (reference sequence). The CDR3 region is CASSVRDRGAQNIQYF. In DNA form, the CDR3 reads TGTGCCAGCAGCGTCCGGGACAGGGGGGCCCAAAACATTCAGTACTTC.

This chain uses TRBV5-6 with TRBJ2-7, with a possible D match to TRBD2 (6 bases). The CDR3 totals 17 residues. Germline lookup yields CDR1 SGHDT and CDR2 YYEEEE. Trimming stripped 6 bases from V and 2 bases from J, with 24 bases between. CDR3: CASILHRTTGVPYEQYF. The CDR3 DNA follows: TGTGCCAGCATCCTACATCGGACTACCGGAGTTCCCTACGAGCAGTACTTC.

The chain joins TRBV19 to TRBJ2-1; weak D call: TRBD2 (6 bases). Looked up from germline, CDR1 is LNHDA and CDR2 is SQIVND (reference sequence). With 3 bases removed from V and 2 bases from J, the gap between germline ends came to 17 bases. The CDR3 is made up of 17 amino acids. The CDR3 protein is CASSIGAAGSTYNEQFF. Here the CDR3 DNA reads TGTGCCAGTAGTATCGGGGCGGCGGGATCCACCTACAATGAGCAGTTCTTC.

The V and J genes are TRBV10-3 and TRBJ1-5, with 7 bases fitting TRBD1. There are 17 residues in the CDR3. Per germline, CDR1 ENHRY and CDR2 SYGVKD. V was pared by 6 bases and J by 7 bases, with 18 bases of the junction left unmatched. The CDR3 coding sequence is TGTGCCATCAGGAAAAGACAGGGACGGGACCAATGGCAGCCCCAGCATTTT. This translates into CAIRKRQGRDQWQPQHF.

This chain joins TRBV24-1 and TRBJ1-1; D not resolved. From germline, CDR1 is KGHDR and CDR2 SFDVKD. The length of the CDR3 is 16 residues. V lost 1 base, J lost 1 base, and 12 bases lay in between. The CDR3 bases are TGTGCCACCAGTGATTTAGACCGACGGACGAACACTGAAGCTTTCTTT. It encodes CATSDLDRRTNTEAFF.

Remarks on this clone: Because it lacks the conserved phenylalanine or tryptophan at the end, this CDR3 is likely a read error. Because the CDR3's place on the DNA is in doubt, the DNA is left out and the CDR3 is given as listed by TCRdb. CDR3 loop: CASSSSGAGPPGA. The chain has TRBV7-2 and TRBJ2-7. The CDR3 is 13 residues long, counting both termini. Germline CDR1 SGHTA, CDR2 FQGNSA.

This clone appeared a single time. Different DNA sequences within this sample yield the same CDR3. The chain recombines TRBV12-3 or TRBV12-4 with TRBJ2-7; D might be TRBD1 (5 bases). The CDR3 consists of 12 residues. The V and J ends lost 6 bases and 2 bases respectively, with 8 bases between them. CDR3 amino acids: CASSPDTYEQYF. The CDR3 nucleotides are TGTGCCAGCAGCCCGGACACCTACGAGCAGTACTTC.

V and J are TRBV19 and TRBJ2-1; no clear D. The CDR3 is made up of 17 amino acids. Germline V gene sequence: CDR1 LNHDA, CDR2 SQIVND (reference sequence). The V end lost 0 bases, the J end lost 1 base, and 13 bases lay between the germline ends. The CDR3: CASSIDSGTYSYNEQFF. In DNA, the CDR3 is TGTGCCAGTAGTATAGATAGTGGAACTTATTCCTACAATGAGCAGTTCTTC.

This chain links TRBV4-3 with TRBJ2-3, with 8 positions matching TRBD1. The germline gives CDR1 LGHNA, CDR2 YSLEER. V trimming: 0 bases; J trimming: 2 bases; junction bases outside the gene matches: 10. The CDR3 sequence is 18 residues long. CDR3 bases: TGCGCCAGCAGCCAAGATCACGATAGACAGGGGATCACAGATACGCAGTATTTT. It encodes CASSQDHDRQGITDTQYF.

The V call is TRBV14, the J call TRBJ2-1; the match to TRBD2 covers 9 bases. This CDR3 contains 14 residues. Germline loops: CDR1 SGHDN, CDR2 FVKESK. Trimming removed 7 bases from V and 7 bases from J; junction bases left unmatched: 8. CDR3 protein: CASNKGLAINEQFF. The CDR3, as DNA: TGTGCCAGCAACAAAGGACTAGCGATTAATGAGCAGTTCTTC.

This chain joins TRBV5-1 and TRBJ2-2, with 7 bases matching TRBD1. This CDR3 is built from 15 residues. V was clipped by 4 bases and J by 0 bases; unmatched bases: 3. In germline, CDR1 is SGHRS, CDR2 YFSETQ. The CDR3 loop is CASSQQGPNTGELFF. CDR3 in DNA: TGCGCCAGCAGCCAACAGGGGCCGAACACCGGGGAGCTGTTTTTT.

The chain has TRBV19 and TRBJ1-3; D might be TRBD1 (6 bases). Trimming pared 8 bases from V and 2 bases from J, leaving 7 bases between. The CDR3 length is 12 residues. The germline V gene has CDR1 LNHDA and CDR2 SQIVND (reference sequence). The CDR3 coding sequence is TGTGCCAGTGCAGGGGCTGGAAACACCATATATTTT. As protein: CASAGAGNTIYF.

Of note for this clone: Distinct nucleotide sequences in the sample also encode this CDR3. This sequence joins TRBV18 and TRBJ2-3, with unresolved D. Germline-derived CDR1 and CDR2 are KGHSH and LQKENI. CDR3 size: 14 residues. Trimming removed 2 bases from V and 1 base from J, with 7 bases in between. CDR3 nucleotides: TGTGCCAGCTCACCAGGGATTGGCACAGATACGCAGTATTTT. It translates to CASSPGIGTDTQYF.

V gene TRBV6-4 combines with J gene TRBJ1-6; D is uncertain. Trimming stripped 2 bases from V and 6 bases from J, with 5 bases between. The CDR3 is 13 amino acids. Per germline, CDR1 MRHNA and CDR2 SNTAGT. CDR3 sequence (DNA): TGTGCCAGCAGTGACGGTGTTAATTCACCCCTCCACTTT. Encoded protein: CASSDGVNSPLHF.

The chain employs TRBV7-2 and TRBJ2-1; 12 bases align to TRBD2. The CDR3 contains 17 residues. The germline gives CDR1 SGHTA, CDR2 FQGNSA. V lost 2 bases to trimming and J lost 9 bases; unmatched junction nucleotides: 11. As DNA, the CDR3 is TGTGCCAGCAGCTTAAGGACTAGCGGGACCGGGGGGGGTGAGCAGTTCTTC. This sequence encodes CASSLRTSGTGGGEQFF.

This chain joins TRBV19 and TRBJ2-7; 8 nucleotides line up with TRBD1. Germline V gene lookup returns CDR1 LNHDA and CDR2 SQIVND (reference sequence). With 4 bases clipped from V and 2 bases from J, the junction kept 4 bases outside the gene matches. CDR3 length: 14 amino acids. The CDR3 DNA is TGTGCCAGTAGTACGGACAGGGCAGCCTACGAGCAGTACTTC. It is translated as CASSTDRAAYEQYF.

The chain is built from TRBV7-9 and TRBJ1-5; D is possibly TRBD1 (5 bases). CDR3 length: 17 residues. Per the germline V gene, CDR1 is SEHNR and CDR2 is FQNEAQ (reference sequence). The V and J ends lost 5 bases and 4 bases respectively, with 21 bases between them. DNA of the CDR3: TGTGCCAGCAGCCGAGGGAGTGGGGGGACGGCGAATCAGCCCCAGCATTTT. It specifies CASSRGSGGTANQPQHF.

The rearrangement uses TRBV14 and TRBJ1-1; 8 bases match TRBD1. There are 14 residues in the CDR3. Germline CDR1 is SGHDN and CDR2 is FVKESK. The ends lost 4 bases at V and 5 bases at J; junction bases unmatched: 6. CDR3 sequence (DNA): TGTGCCAGCAGCCTTGACAGGGGAGGAACTGAAGCTTTCTTT. Amino acids: CASSLDRGGTEAFF.

The CDR3 protein is CASSLGRAYGYTF. CDR3 coding DNA: TGTGCCAGCAGCTTGGGACGGGCCTATGGCTACACCTTC. The rearrangement uses TRBV5-6 and TRBJ1-2; D is undetermined. This CDR3 is built from 13 residues. Trimming left V 0 bases short and J 4 bases short, with 7 bases between. CDR1 SGHDT and CDR2 YYEEEE come from the germline V gene.

This chain joins TRBV4-3 and TRBJ2-5; weak D call: TRBD2 (6 bases). Trimming left V 1 base short and J 7 bases short, with 16 bases between. The germline V gene encodes CDR1 LGHNA and CDR2 YSLEER. The CDR3 is 15 residues long. In DNA form, the CDR3 reads TGCGCCAGCAGCCAAGGGGCGACTAGGCGGGGGACCCAGTACTTC. Translation: CASSQGATRRGTQYF.

V and J are TRBV6-5 and TRBJ2-5; D is ambiguous. The germline V gene has CDR1 MNHEY and CDR2 SVGAGI. This CDR3 contains 12 residues. Trimming cost V 4 bases and J 1 base, with 4 bases left between them. This CDR3 reads CASSSSQETQYF. The CDR3 region has the DNA TGTGCCAGCAGTTCCAGCCAAGAGACCCAGTACTTC.